The 8 T cell receptor beta chains given below trace back to one sample, sequenced in a study of molecular identifiers for immune sequencing clone quantification. TCRdb re-derived calls from the PCR reads in MiXCR, one entry per CDR3 protein. The sample carries 70,000 to 95,000 distinct CDR3 sequences, around 17% recorded once. What was sequenced was naive CD8+ T cells from blood, with Jurkat cell RNA spiked in. Subset specified: FACS-sorted CD8+CD4-CCR7+CD45RA+ naive T cells. These receptors all come from a human donor in good health. Some libraries in this study had Jurkat cell RNA spiked in.

This clonotype has ten or more counts. The gene calls are TRBV3-1 and TRBJ2-3; 12 bases line up with TRBD2. The J segment lost 6 bases and the V segment lost 2 bases, leaving 12 bases of the junction unmatched. This CDR3 is 18 amino acids long. The germline gives CDR1 LGHDT, CDR2 YNNKEL (reference sequence). CDR3 region: CASSQFGASGGALDTQYF. The CDR3 region has the DNA TGTGCCAGCAGCCAATTCGGGGCTAGCGGGGGGGCCTTGGATACGCAGTATTTT.

This chain joins TRBV30 and TRBJ2-1; D might be TRBD2 (6 bases). V was clipped by 0 bases and J by 4 bases, with 13 bases between them. The CDR3 has 15 residues. Germline CDR1 is GTSNPN and CDR2 is SVGIG (reference sequence). This CDR3 is CAWSVRGSRYNEQFF. In nucleotides, the CDR3 is TGTGCCTGGAGTGTCCGGGGGAGTCGGTACAATGAGCAGTTCTTC.

The table lists this clonotype with many counts. V gene TRBV30 combines with J gene TRBJ2-3; 10 nucleotides agree with TRBD2. Germline assignment: CDR1 GTSNPN and CDR2 SVGIG (reference sequence). V gave up 3 bases and J gave up 2 bases; unmatched junction bases: 8. CDR3 size: 16 residues. The CDR3 coding sequence is TGTGCCTGGAGACAACTAGCGGGATCAAACACAGATACGCAGTATTTT. It codes for CAWRQLAGSNTDTQYF.

In its sample, this clonotype was seen many times. The junction departs from germline at one end; a sequencing error may be responsible. J is TRBJ2-1 and V is TRBV12-3 or TRBV12-4; 10 bases agree with TRBD1. There are 11 residues in the CDR3. CDR3 amino acids: CASSPTGGLIF. The CDR3 DNA is TGTGCCAGCAGTCCGACAGGGGGCTTGATCTTC.

CDR3 nucleotide sequence: TGTGCCAGCAGCTTAGCCACGATGCCCAGGGGGGCTCTTTTAAACCGCCGGCAGTTCTTC. It is translated as CASSLATMPRGALLNRRQFF. The chain links TRBV7-9 to TRBJ2-1, with D perhaps TRBD1 (7 bases). V dropped 0 bases and J dropped 12 bases, with 33 bases sitting between them. Germline CDR1 is SEHNR and CDR2 is FQNEAQ (reference sequence). CDR3 length: 20 residues.

This clonotype was seen at least ten times. This sequence joins TRBV9 and TRBJ2-7, with 10 bases aligning to TRBD1. The CDR3 extends over 14 amino acids. V dropped 3 bases and J dropped 3; count of bases not matched to a gene: 3. Germline V gene lookup returns CDR1 SGDLS and CDR2 YYNGEE. CDR3 loop: CASSAGQGDYEQYF. DNA of the CDR3: TGTGCCAGCAGCGCAGGACAGGGGGACTACGAGCAGTACTTC. Full variable domain (remainder filled in from reference TRBV9 and TRBJ2-7): DSGVTQTPKHLITATGQRVTLRCSPRSGDLSVYWYQQSLDQGLQFLIQYYNGEERAKGNILERFSAQQFPDLHSELNLSSLELGDSALYFCASSAGQGDYEQYFGPGTRLTVT.

The table lists this clonotype with many counts. J is TRBJ2-7 and V is TRBV13; D is undetermined. The germline V gene has CDR1 PRHDT and CDR2 FYEKMQ (reference sequence). The CDR3 runs 14 residues. Trimming stripped 5 bases from V and 0 bases from J, with 11 bases between. The CDR3 nucleotides are TGTGCCAGCAGCCCAGGAGAAAGCTCCTACGAGCAGTACTTC. It codes for CASSPGESSYEQYF.

Regarding this clonotype: A much bigger clone sits one base away, suggesting this may be a read error. The chain carries TRBV2 and TRBJ1-4, with D possibly matching TRBD1 (5 bases). Germline CDR1 and CDR2: SNHLY and FYNNEI. CDR3 length: 15 residues. DNA for the CDR3: TGTGCCAGCAGGGCAGGGAGTGGGACTAATGAAGAACTGTTTTTT. Translating gives CASRAGSGTNEELFF.